Listed below are T cell receptor beta chains from one sample, sequenced in a study of T cell responses to AZD1222 COVID-19 vaccine. TCRdb's table, derived via immunoSEQ multiplex PCR, lists solely in-frame clones and lacks some. The top ten clones hold 1% to 1.5% of a sample with more than 150,000 clones, around 90% of them seen once. The sample was peripheral blood, taken 28 days after the second AZD1222 dose. Receptor source: an adult who received the AZD1222 COVID-19 vaccine. Both conserved end residues are part of each CDR3. D genes are given only for firm matches. Not all rows give a size; the values are once, few, many and, for expanded clones, a class.

d_gene	j_gene	abundance	v_gene	CDR3aa	CDR3nt
TRBD2	TRBJ2-1	.	TRBV3-1/TRBV3-2	CASSLGLAGGRGNEQFF	TGTGCCAGCAGCCTGGGACTAGCGGGGGGGCGTGGCAATGAGCAGTTCTTC
TRBD2	TRBJ2-7	.	TRBV25-1	CASSGPGGAHEQYF	TGTGCCAGCAGTGGCCCGGGGGGGGCCCACGAGCAGTACTTC
.	TRBJ2-2	.	TRBV5-6	CASSLSDRFYTGELFF	TGTGCCAGCAGCCTTTCCGACCGTTTCTACACCGGGGAGCTGTTTTTT
TRBD1	TRBJ1-2	.	TRBV3-1/TRBV3-2	CASSQMDRGNYGYTF	TGTGCCAGCAGCCAGATGGACAGGGGGAACTATGGCTACACCTTC
.	TRBJ1-3	.	TRBV2	CASSPALSGNTIYF	TGTGCCAGCAGTCCGGCCCTCTCTGGAAACACCATATATTTT
.	TRBJ2-5	.	TRBV7-9	CASSLGVLTSGETQYF	TGTGCCAGCAGCTTAGGGGTCTTAACCTCTGGGGAGACCCAGTACTTC
.	TRBJ1-2	.	TRBV2	CASSGWDGAASADNYGYTF	TGTGCCAGCAGTGGTTGGGACGGGGCAGCCTCTGCAGATAACTATGGCTACACCTTC
TRBD1	TRBJ1-2	few	TRBV7-2	CASSSGQGDYGYTF	TGTGCCAGCAGCTCAGGACAGGGAGACTATGGCTACACCTTC
.	TRBJ1-1	.	TRBV12-3/TRBV12-4	CASSSGLQAFF	TGTGCCAGCAGTTCCGGCCTCCAAGCTTTCTTT
.	TRBJ1-2	.	TRBV21-1	CASSKGSRFSNYGYTF	TGTGCCAGCAGCAAAGGATCGAGGTTTTCTAACTATGGCTACACCTTC
.	TRBJ2-2	.	TRBV5-4	CASSSGNTGELFF	TGTGCCAGCAGCTCGGGTAACACCGGGGAGCTGTTTTTT
.	TRBJ1-1	few	TRBV3-1/TRBV3-2	CASSPWTENTEAFF	TGTGCCAGCAGCCCCTGGACAGAAAACACTGAAGCTTTCTTT
TRBD1	TRBJ1-5	.	TRBV6-6	CASSHPWTGRDQPQHF	TGTGCCAGCAGTCACCCATGGACAGGGAGAGATCAGCCCCAGCATTTT
.	TRBJ2-1	.	TRBV7-8	CASSFSTYNEQFF	TGTGCCAGCAGCTTTTCAACCTACAATGAGCAGTTCTTC